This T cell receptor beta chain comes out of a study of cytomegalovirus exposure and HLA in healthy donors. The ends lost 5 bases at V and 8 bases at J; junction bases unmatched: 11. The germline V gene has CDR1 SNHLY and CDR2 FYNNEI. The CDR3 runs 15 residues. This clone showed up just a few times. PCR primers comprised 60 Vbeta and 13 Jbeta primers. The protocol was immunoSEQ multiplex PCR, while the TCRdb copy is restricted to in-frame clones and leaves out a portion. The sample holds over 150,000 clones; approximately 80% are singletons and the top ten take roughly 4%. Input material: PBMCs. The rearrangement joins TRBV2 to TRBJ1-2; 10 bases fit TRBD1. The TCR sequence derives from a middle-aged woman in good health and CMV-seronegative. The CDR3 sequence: CASSYRDRGVGGYTF. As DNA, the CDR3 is TGTGCCAGCAGTTACCGGGACAGGGGTGTAGGCGGCTACACCTTC.